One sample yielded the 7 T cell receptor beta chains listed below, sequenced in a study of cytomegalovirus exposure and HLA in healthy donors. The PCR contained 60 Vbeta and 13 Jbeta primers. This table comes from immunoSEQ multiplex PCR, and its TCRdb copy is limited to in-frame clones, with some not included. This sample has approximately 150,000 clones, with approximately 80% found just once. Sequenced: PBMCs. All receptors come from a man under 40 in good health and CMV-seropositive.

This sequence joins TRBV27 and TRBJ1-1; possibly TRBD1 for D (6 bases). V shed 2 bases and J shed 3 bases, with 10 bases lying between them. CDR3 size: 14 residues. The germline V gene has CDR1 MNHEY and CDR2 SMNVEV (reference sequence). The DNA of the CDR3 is TGTGCCAGCAGTTTAAGACAGGTGGACACTGAAGCTTTCTTT. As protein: CASSLRQVDTEAFF.

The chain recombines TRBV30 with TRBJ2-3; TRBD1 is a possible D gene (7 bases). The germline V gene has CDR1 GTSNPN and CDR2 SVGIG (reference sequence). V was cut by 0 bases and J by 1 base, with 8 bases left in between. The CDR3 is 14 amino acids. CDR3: CAWSVRGGTDTQYF. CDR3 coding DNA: TGTGCCTGGAGTGTCAGGGGGGGCACAGATACGCAGTATTTT.

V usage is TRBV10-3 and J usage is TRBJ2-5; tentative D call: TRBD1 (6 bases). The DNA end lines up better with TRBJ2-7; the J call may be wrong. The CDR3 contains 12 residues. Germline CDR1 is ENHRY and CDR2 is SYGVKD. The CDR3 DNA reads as TGTGCCACCGCGACAGGACCCTACGAGCAGTACTTC. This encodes CATATGPYEQYF.

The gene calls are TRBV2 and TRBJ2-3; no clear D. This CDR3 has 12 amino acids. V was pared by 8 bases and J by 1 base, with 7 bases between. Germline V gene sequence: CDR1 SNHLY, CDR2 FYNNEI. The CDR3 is CASLVRTDTQYF. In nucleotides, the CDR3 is TGTGCCAGCCTAGTCCGCACAGATACGCAGTATTTT. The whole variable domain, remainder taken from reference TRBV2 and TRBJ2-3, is EPEVTQTPSHQVTQMGQEVILRCVPISNHLYFYWYRQILGQKVEFLVSFYNNEISEKSEIFDDQFSVERPDGSNFTLKIRSTKLEDSAMYFCASLVRTDTQYFGPGTRLTVL.

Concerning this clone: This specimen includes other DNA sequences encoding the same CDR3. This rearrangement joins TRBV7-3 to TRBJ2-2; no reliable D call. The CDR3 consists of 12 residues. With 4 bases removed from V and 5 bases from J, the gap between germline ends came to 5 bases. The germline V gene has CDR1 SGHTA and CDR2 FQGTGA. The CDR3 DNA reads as TGTGCCAGCAGCTCGAGGACCGGGGAGCTGTTTTTT. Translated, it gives CASSSRTGELFF. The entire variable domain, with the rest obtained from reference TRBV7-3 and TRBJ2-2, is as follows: GAGVSQTPSNKVTEKGKYVELRCDPISGHTALYWYRQSLGQGPEFLIYFQGTGAADDSGLPNDRFFAVRPEGSVSTLKIQRTERGDSAVYLCASSSRTGELFFGEGSRLTVL.

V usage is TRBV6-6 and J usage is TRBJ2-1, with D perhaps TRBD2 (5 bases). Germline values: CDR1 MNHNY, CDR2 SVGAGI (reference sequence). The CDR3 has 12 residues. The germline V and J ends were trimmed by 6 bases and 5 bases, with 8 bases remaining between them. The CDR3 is CASSPGDNEQFF. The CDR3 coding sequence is TGTGCCAGCAGCCCCGGGGACAATGAGCAGTTCTTC.

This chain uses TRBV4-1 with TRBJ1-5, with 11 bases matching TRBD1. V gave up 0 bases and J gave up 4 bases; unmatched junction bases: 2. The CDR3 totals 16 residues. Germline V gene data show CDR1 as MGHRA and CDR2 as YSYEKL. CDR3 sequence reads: CASSQEGTGGNQPQHF. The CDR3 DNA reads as TGCGCCAGCAGCCAAGAAGGGACAGGGGGTAATCAGCCCCAGCATTTT.